The next 6 T cell receptor beta chains were all read from a single sample in a study of T cell responses to AZD1222 COVID-19 vaccine. Sequenced by immunoSEQ multiplex PCR; TCRdb stores in-frame clones only, minus some. This sample has tens of thousands of clones, with about 86% found just once. The sample consisted of peripheral blood, taken 28 days after the second AZD1222 dose. The receptor set was obtained from an adult who received the AZD1222 COVID-19 vaccine.

The rearrangement links TRBV5-4 to TRBJ2-7; 7 bases are shared with TRBD2. Germline V lookup: CDR1 SGHNT, CDR2 YYREEE (reference sequence). The ends lost 4 bases at V and 2 bases at J; junction bases unmatched: 3. The CDR3 totals 13 residues. CDR3 protein: CASSGGGTYEQYF. CDR3 DNA sequence: TGTGCCAGCAGCGGGGGGGGAACCTACGAGCAGTACTTC.

This sequence joins TRBV30 and TRBJ1-1, with 7 bases fitting TRBD1. Germline CDR1 GTSNPN, CDR2 SVGIG (reference sequence). The trim removed 5 bases at V and 5 bases at J, leaving 11 bases unmatched. The CDR3 runs 14 residues. CDR3 DNA: TGTGCCTGGCGGGACAGTAATTCGAGGACTGAAGCTTTCTTT. Translating it yields CAWRDSNSRTEAFF.

By sample fraction, this clone is medium-sized (0.01 to 0.1%). The chain links TRBV12-5 to TRBJ2-1, with 9 bases that match TRBD1. The J segment lost 8 bases and the V segment lost 5 bases, leaving 16 bases of the junction unmatched. CDR3 length equals 17 residues. Per germline, CDR1 LGHNT and CDR2 FRNRAP. The CDR3 DNA is TGTGCTAGTGGTATATCGGACAGGGGATATCGTCCCGATGAGCAGTTCTTC. Protein product: CASGISDRGYRPDEQFF.

The chain employs TRBV4-1 and TRBJ1-2; D gene ambiguous. CDR1 and CDR2 (germline): MGHRA, YSYEKL. This CDR3 has 13 amino acids. V shed 0 bases and J shed 3 bases, with 5 bases lying between them. The CDR3 DNA is TGCGCCAGCAGCCAAGATCCTTACTATGGCTACACCTTC. Its translation is CASSQDPYYGYTF.

In its sample, this clone was seen once. The V and J genes are TRBV5-6 and TRBJ2-1; 8 bases align to TRBD1. Germline CDR1 and CDR2: SGHDT and YYEEEE. The length of the CDR3 is 12 residues. V trimming: 4 bases; J trimming: 9 bases; junction bases outside the gene matches: 3. The chain's CDR3 is CASSTDRGEQFF. DNA for the CDR3: TGTGCCAGCAGCACCGACAGGGGTGAGCAGTTCTTC.

The chain is built from TRBV5-1 and TRBJ2-1; the D gene is possibly TRBD1 (6 bases). Germline CDR1 is SGHRS and CDR2 is YFSETQ. V dropped 2 bases and J dropped 9 bases, with 9 bases sitting between them. The CDR3 sequence is 12 residues long. CDR3 amino acids: CASSLQGGEQFF. The DNA for the CDR3 is TGCGCCAGCAGCTTACAGGGCGGTGAGCAGTTCTTC.